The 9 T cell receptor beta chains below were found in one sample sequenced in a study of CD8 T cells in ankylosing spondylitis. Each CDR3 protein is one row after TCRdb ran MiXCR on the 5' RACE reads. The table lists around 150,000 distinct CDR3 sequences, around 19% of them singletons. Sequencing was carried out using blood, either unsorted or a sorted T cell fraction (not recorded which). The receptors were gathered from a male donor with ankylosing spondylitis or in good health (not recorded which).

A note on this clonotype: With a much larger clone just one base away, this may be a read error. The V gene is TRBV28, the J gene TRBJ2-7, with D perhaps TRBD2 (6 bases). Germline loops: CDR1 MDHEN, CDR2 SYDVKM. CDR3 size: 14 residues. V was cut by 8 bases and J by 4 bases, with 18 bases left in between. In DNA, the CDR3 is TGTGCCAGCGGACGGGGGTTATTTCCGTACGAGCAGTACTTC. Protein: CASGRGLFPYEQYF. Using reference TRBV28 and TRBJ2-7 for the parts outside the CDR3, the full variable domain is DVKVTQSSRYLVKRTGEKVFLECVQDMDHENMFWYRQDPGLGLRLIYFSYDVKMKEKGDIPEGYSVSREKKERFSLILESASTNQTSMYLCASGRGLFPYEQYFGPGTRLTVT.

CDR3 residues: CASSLERVNTEAFF. CDR3 in DNA: TGTGCCAGCAGCTTAGAGAGGGTTAACACTGAAGCTTTCTTT. The V gene is TRBV7-9, the J gene TRBJ1-1; D is uncertain. V was pared by 1 base and J by 2 bases, with 8 bases between. This CDR3 has 14 amino acids. Germline assignment: CDR1 SEHNR and CDR2 FQNEAQ (reference sequence).

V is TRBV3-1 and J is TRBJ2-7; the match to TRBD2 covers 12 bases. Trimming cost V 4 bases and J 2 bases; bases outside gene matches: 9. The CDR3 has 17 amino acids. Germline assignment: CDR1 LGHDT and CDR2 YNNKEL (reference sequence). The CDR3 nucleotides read TGTGCCAGCAGCCGTCGGACTAGCGGGAAATTCCCCTACGAGCAGTACTTC. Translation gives CASSRRTSGKFPYEQYF.

CDR3 region: CASSPSTSPTGELFF. CDR3 coding DNA: TGTGCCAGCAGTCCTTCGACTAGCCCCACCGGGGAGCTGTTTTTT. The chain joins TRBV12-3 or TRBV12-4 to TRBJ2-2, with 7 bases fitting TRBD2. The length of the CDR3 is 15 residues. The J segment lost 4 bases and the V segment lost 5 bases, leaving 7 bases of the junction unmatched.

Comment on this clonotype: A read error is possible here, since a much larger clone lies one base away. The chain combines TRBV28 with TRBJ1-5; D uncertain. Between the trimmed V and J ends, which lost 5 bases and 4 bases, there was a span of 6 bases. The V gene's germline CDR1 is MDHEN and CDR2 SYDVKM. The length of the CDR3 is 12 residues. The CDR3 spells CASSTSNQPQHF. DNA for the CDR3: TGTGCCAGCAGTACGTCAAATCAGCCCCAGCATTTT.

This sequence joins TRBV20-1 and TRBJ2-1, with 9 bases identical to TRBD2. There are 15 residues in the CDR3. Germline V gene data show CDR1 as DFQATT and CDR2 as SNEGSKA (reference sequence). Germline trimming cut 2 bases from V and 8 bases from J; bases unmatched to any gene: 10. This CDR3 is CSARHLAGPGDEQFF. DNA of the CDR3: TGCAGTGCTAGACACCTAGCGGGGCCGGGGGATGAGCAGTTCTTC.

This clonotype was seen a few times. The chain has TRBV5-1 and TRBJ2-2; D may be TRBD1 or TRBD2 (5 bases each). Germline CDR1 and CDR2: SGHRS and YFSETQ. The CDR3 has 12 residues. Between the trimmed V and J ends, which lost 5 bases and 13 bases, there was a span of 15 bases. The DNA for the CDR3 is TGCGCCAGCAGGTCCGGGGCCGCCGGGCTGTTTTTT. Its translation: CASRSGAAGLFF.

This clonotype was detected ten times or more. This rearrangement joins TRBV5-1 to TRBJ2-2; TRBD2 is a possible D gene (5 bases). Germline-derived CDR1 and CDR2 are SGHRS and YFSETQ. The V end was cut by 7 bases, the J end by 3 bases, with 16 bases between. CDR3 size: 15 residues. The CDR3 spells CASSGLYGDTGELFF. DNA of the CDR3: TGCGCCAGCTCGGGCCTCTACGGGGACACCGGGGAGCTGTTTTTT.

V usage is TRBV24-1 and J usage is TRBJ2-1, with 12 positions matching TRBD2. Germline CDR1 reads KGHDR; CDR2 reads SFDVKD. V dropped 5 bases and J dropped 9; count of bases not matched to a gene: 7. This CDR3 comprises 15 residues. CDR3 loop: CATSAPSGRVSEQFF. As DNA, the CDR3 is TGTGCCACCAGTGCGCCTAGCGGGAGGGTGAGTGAGCAGTTCTTC.